The 18 T cell receptor beta chains in this list originate from one sample, sequenced in a study of CD8+ T cells in alopecia areata. cDNA serving as the sequencing template came from extracted, reverse transcribed RNA. TCRdb's copy holds only in-frame clones and misses some; the assay was immunoSEQ multiplex PCR. Sampling found approximately 2,000 clones, none seen once. The sample comprised lesional skin. The receptors were gathered from a C3H/HeJ mouse with alopecia areata. This mouse strain has H2-k as its MHC haplotype.

This clone was observed many times. Mouse names are used for the genes. The CDR3 end is not reached by the read, which stops 4 residues before it; the germline J gene fills it in. This sequence joins TRBV29 and TRBJ2-4; D might be TRBD2 (6 bases). Trimming pared 5 bases from V and 3 bases from J, leaving 15 bases between. The CDR3 consists of 15 residues. Per germline, CDR1 MSHET and CDR2 SYDVDS. The covered CDR3 bases are TGTGCTAGCAGTCCTTCGGGTGGGGGACAAAAC. Its translation: CASSPSGGGQN. From start to end, the CDR3 is CASSPSGGGQNTLYF.

This clone is deemed medium-sized. Gene labels here are mouse ones. The read is 4 residues too short to cover the CDR3 end, so that end is filled in from the germline J gene. In the same sample, other DNA sequences code for this CDR3. V gene TRBV1 combines with J gene TRBJ2-3; 9 nucleotides align to TRBD2. Trimming at V came to 3 bases and at J to 2 bases, leaving 3 bases not matched to a gene. This CDR3 is 15 amino acids long. Germline V gene sequence: CDR1 NSQYPW, CDR2 LRSPGD (reference sequence). CDR3: CTCSAGGGAAETLYF. CDR3 bases read: TGCACCTGCAGTGCTGGTGGGGGGGCTGCAGAA.

Sample share makes this clone medium-sized. The genes are named according to mouse. The read comes to an end 4 residues before the CDR3 does, leaving the germline J gene to fill in the end. The genes are TRBV5 and TRBJ2-1; a possible D gene is TRBD1 (6 bases). This CDR3 spans 14 amino acids. Germline V gives CDR1 LGHNA, CDR2 YNLKQL (reference sequence). The V end was cut by 4 bases, the J end by 3 bases, with 10 bases between. This CDR3 is CASSRGQIYAEQFF. The DNA read from the CDR3 is TGTGCCAGCAGCCGCGGACAGATCTATGCT.

This clone has more than one count but fewer than ten. All gene names here are mouse names. From the germline J gene comes the end of the CDR3, since the read stops 4 residues before it. The chain carries TRBV14 and TRBJ2-2, with TRBD1 matching over 10 bases. This CDR3 has 16 amino acids. Germline assignment: CDR1 SGHDT and CDR2 FRDEAV. Germline trimming cut 5 bases from V and 4 bases from J; bases unmatched to any gene: 8. CDR3 DNA, as far as it was read: TGTGCCAGCAGCCGAACGACAGGGGGCCGCACCGGG. It codes for CASSRTTGGRTG. The CDR3 in its entirety is CASSRTTGGRTGQLYF. Based on the CDR3 plus reference TRBV14 and TRBJ2-2, the full variable domain is EAGVTQSPRYAVLQEGQAVSFWCDPISGHDTLYWYQQPRDQGPQLLVYFRDEAVIDNSQLPSDRFSAVRPKGTNSTLKIQSAKQGDTATYLCASSRTTGGRTGQLYFGEGSKLTVL.

This clone was counted many times. Mouse gene names apply. The sequence runs out 4 residues before the end of the CDR3; the remainder is reconstructed from the germline J gene. The chain joins TRBV14 to TRBJ1-1; 8 nucleotides line up with TRBD1. The CDR3 is 13 amino acids. V trimming: 4 bases; J trimming: 3 bases; junction bases outside the gene matches: 2. CDR1 is SGHDT and CDR2 is FRDEAV in the germline V gene. The CDR3 DNA, read in part, is TGTGCCAGCAGTCACAGGGGGGACACA. Translation: CASSHRGDT. Given in full, the CDR3 is CASSHRGDTEVFF.

This clone has a count of ten or more. The germline and genes are mouse ones. The CDR3 extends 4 residues past the end of the read, so its final part is completed from the germline J gene. The J gene is TRBJ2-7, the V gene TRBV13-1; TRBD1 matches 7 bases. V lost 3 bases to trimming and J lost 0 bases; unmatched junction nucleotides: 3. Germline V gene lookup returns CDR1 NSHNY and CDR2 SYGAGN. This CDR3 has 14 amino acids. The sequenced part of the CDR3 DNA is TGTGCCAGCAGTGCGACAGGGCACTCCTAT. It specifies CASSATGHSY. The entire CDR3 sequence reads CASSATGHSYEQYF.

This clone is medium-sized by share. These gene names are mouse names. The CDR3 end falls 4 residues outside the read, so it is completed with the germline J gene. The V gene is TRBV1, the J gene TRBJ1-2; the D gene is possibly TRBD1 (5 bases). Deletions cut 0 bases from V and 0 bases from J, with 8 bases between. Germline loops: CDR1 NSQYPW, CDR2 LRSPGD (reference sequence). The CDR3 has 15 residues. The CDR3 reads CTCSAERTSNSDYTF. The CDR3 bases that were read are TGCACCTGCAGTGCAGAGAGGACATCAAACTCC.

This clone has at least ten counts. The gene symbols are mouse symbols. The sequence runs out 4 residues before the end of the CDR3; the remainder is reconstructed from the germline J gene. The rearrangement links TRBV13-1 to TRBJ1-1; tentative D call: TRBD1 (5 bases). The germline CDR1 and CDR2 sequences are NSHNY and SYGAGN. The ends were cut back, 1 base at V and 3 bases at J, with 10 bases in the middle. This CDR3 has 14 amino acids. The CDR3 protein is CASSDQGGDTEVFF. The CDR3 DNA, read in part, is TGTGCCAGCAGTGATCAGGGAGGGGACACA.

This clone occurred a few times. All gene names here are mouse names. Read sequence stops 4 residues before the CDR3 end, and the germline J gene provides the missing end. This sequence joins TRBV2 and TRBJ2-7; TRBD1 agrees at 12 bases. Germline V lookup: CDR1 LGHNA, CDR2 YSYQKL. This CDR3 is built from 17 residues. The V and J ends lost 0 bases and 3 bases, in that order; junction bases with no gene match: 6. Incomplete CDR3 DNA: TGTGCCAGCAGCCAAGATCAAGGGACAGGGGGCCTCTAT. Its translation: CASSQDQGTGGLY. The entire CDR3 is CASSQDQGTGGLYEQYF.

A word on this clone: Gene names refer to mouse genes. The DNA ends 4 residues before the CDR3 does, and the rest of the CDR3 is filled in from the germline J gene. The gene calls are TRBV31 and TRBJ1-4; tentatively, D is TRBD1 (5 bases). V lost 2 bases and J lost 1, with 5 bases in between. The germline V gene encodes CDR1 GKSSPN and CDR2 SITVG. This CDR3 contains 13 residues. The CDR3 sequence: CAWSDSSNERLFF. Partial CDR3 DNA: TGTGCCTGGAGTGACAGTTCCAACGAA.

Comment on this clone: At one of its ends the junction is not consistent with the germline gene, which may arise from a read error. Genes here carry mouse names. The read gets to within 4 residues of the CDR3 end, and the germline J gene fills in the rest. V gene TRBV13-1 combines with J gene TRBJ1-2; 8 positions agree with TRBD1. Germline loops: CDR1 NSHNY, CDR2 SYGAGN. The CDR3 sequence is 15 residues long. The CDR3 sequence is CASGDADRGNSDYTF. The covered CDR3 bases are TGTGCCAGCGGTGATGCAGACAGGGGAAACTCC.

This clone has more than one count but fewer than ten. Genes and germline are mouse. Coverage ceases 4 residues before the CDR3 finishes, and the germline J gene fills in the end. The chain couples TRBV13-2 to TRBJ2-7; 11 bases map to TRBD1. Germline CDR1 reads NNHNN; CDR2 reads SYGAGS (reference sequence). CDR3 length: 17 residues. V lost 7 bases and J lost 0; bases outside the gene matches: 12. The CDR3 reads CASRWADRGRTSYEQYF. The sequenced part of the CDR3 DNA is TGTGCCAGCAGGTGGGCGGACAGGGGGCGAACCTCCTAT.

This clone was seen repeatedly, ten times or more. Mouse names are used for the genes. The read terminates 4 residues ahead of where the CDR3 ends, so the germline J gene completes it. This chain uses TRBV17 with TRBJ2-4, with a tentative D call TRBD1 (6 bases). The CDR3 runs to 13 residues. The germline V gene has CDR1 MNHDT and CDR2 YYDKIL. The CDR3 reads CASSAGHENTLYF. CDR3 DNA, as far as it was read: TGTGCTAGCAGTGCGGGACACGAAAAC.

This clone was observed many times. Mouse gene names and germline throughout. Sequencing ends 4 residues short of the CDR3 end; the germline J gene provides the rest. The genes are TRBV1 and TRBJ2-5; 9 nucleotides agree with TRBD2. CDR1 is NSQYPW and CDR2 is LRSPGD in the germline V gene (reference sequence). Trimming took 0 bases from V and 2 from J; bases not matched to a gene: 3. CDR3 size: 16 residues. The CDR3 loop reads CTCSAELGGFQDTQYF. The CDR3 DNA, read in part, is TGCACCTGCAGTGCAGAACTGGGGGGCTTCCAAGAC.

This clone has just a few counts. Genes here carry mouse names. The read terminates 4 residues before the CDR3 end, so the remaining end is supplied by the germline J gene. The chain combines TRBV31 with TRBJ2-2, with 11 bases aligning to TRBD1. After removal of 5 bases from V and 2 bases from J, the junction contained 4 bases not matched to a gene. Germline CDR1 GKSSPN, CDR2 SITVG. This CDR3 region has 15 residues. Partial CDR3 DNA: TGTGCCTGGGGCCGGGACAGGGGGAACACCGGG. Encoded protein: CAWGRDRGNTG. The whole CDR3 is CAWGRDRGNTGQLYF.

This clone has ten or more counts. Genes and germline are mouse. Read data end 4 residues before the CDR3 end; the end is taken from the germline J gene. The chain carries TRBV31 and TRBJ1-2; 8 nucleotides align to TRBD1. CDR1 and CDR2 from the germline V gene are GKSSPN and SITVG. The CDR3 contains 14 residues. Trimming took 1 base from V and 2 from J; bases not matched to a gene: 3. The part of the CDR3 DNA that was read is TGTGCCTGGAGTCAGGACAGGGCGAACTCC. Its protein product is CAWSQDRANS. The CDR3 reads in full as CAWSQDRANSDYTF.

A note on this clone: The junction shows a germline mismatch at one end, possibly a read error. Genes here carry mouse names. From the germline J gene comes the end of the CDR3, since the read stops 4 residues before it. This chain joins TRBV17 and TRBJ2-1, with D perhaps matching TRBD2 (7 bases). Germline-derived CDR1 and CDR2 are MNHDT and YYDKIL. The CDR3 is 14 amino acids. CDR3 bases read: TGTGCCAGCAGTGATTGGGGGGCCTATGCT. It translates to CASSDWGAYA. The complete CDR3 reads CASSDWGAYAEQFF. The complete variable domain, with remaining parts taken from reference TRBV17 and TRBJ2-1, reads DTTVKQNPRYKLARVGKPVNLICSQTMNHDTMYWYQKKPNQAPKLLLFYYDKILNREADTFEKFQSSRPNNSFCSLYIGSAGLEYSAMYLCASSDWGAYAEQFFGPGTRLTVL.

Sample share makes this clone medium-sized. The genes and germline here are from mouse. The sequence runs out 4 residues before the end of the CDR3; the remainder is reconstructed from the germline J gene. The J gene is TRBJ2-3, the V gene TRBV16, with 9 bases lining up with TRBD1. The CDR3 consists of 14 residues. Germline V gene data show CDR1 as SGHSA and CDR2 as FRNQAP. The trim removed 5 bases at V and 1 base at J, leaving 1 base unmatched. CDR3 in amino acids: CASSRDRGAETLYF. Incomplete CDR3 DNA: TGTGCAAGCAGCCGGGACAGGGGTGCAGAA.